The TCR beta chain under discussion was sequenced for a study of identical twins. Whole-study results and caveats: Twins shared beta out-of-frame sequences in excess, but this excess was weaker. Findings came from cross-sectional statistics, without long-term follow-up of donors. Potential partial confounding of zero-insertion analyses by invariant MAIT and iNKT cells was noted.

CDR3 length: 12 residues. The V end was cut by 1 base, the J end by 5 bases, with 5 bases between. Germline V CDR1 and CDR2: KGHSH, LQKENI. Via MiXCR, TCRdb re-called the 5' RACE reads, giving one row per CDR3 protein. The table shows around 370,000 distinct CDR3 sequences, with approximately 9.1% occurring only once. This clonotype appeared many times. Its antigen remains unidentified. The receptor's source is a woman aged 45-59 years in good health. The chain uses TRBV18 and TRBJ2-5; D remains ambiguous. Input material: naive T cells sorted from blood. CDR3 protein: CASSPLLETQYF. The CDR3 coding sequence is TGTGCCAGCTCACCACTATTGGAGACCCAGTACTTC.